The next 5 T cell receptor beta chains were all read from a single sample in a study of T cells after yellow fever vaccination. TCRdb fed the 5' RACE reads into MiXCR, producing one record per CDR3 protein. This sample has hundreds of thousands of distinct CDR3 sequences; 6.2% occur once, and the top ten carry around 16%. Sequencing was performed on PBMCs, taken 5 days after the yellow fever booster vaccination. The receptors were sampled from a man aged 30 to 39 who received the YFV17D yellow fever vaccine.

The chain carries TRBV4-2 and TRBJ2-1; 10 nucleotides agree with TRBD2. The V gene end was trimmed by 4 bases and the J gene end by 14 bases; junction bases not matched to a gene: 11. The CDR3 runs 14 residues. Looked up from germline, CDR1 is LGHNA and CDR2 is YNFKEQ. The CDR3 DNA reads TGTGCCAGCAGCCGGGCCCTAGCGGGAGAATTCGAGTTCTTC. Translated: CASSRALAGEFEFF.

The rearrangement joins TRBV29-1 to TRBJ1-5; D is unclear. Germline CDR1 SQVTM, CDR2 ANQGSEA. CDR3 length equals 13 residues. V lost 4 bases, J lost 0 bases, and 7 bases lay in between. The CDR3: CSVGDNSNQPQHF. The DNA for the CDR3 is TGCAGCGTTGGAGATAATAGCAATCAGCCCCAGCATTTT. Supplemented by reference TRBV29-1 and TRBJ1-5, the full variable domain reads SAVISQKPSRDICQRGTSLTIQCQVDSQVTMMFWYRQQPGQSLTLIATANQGSEATYESGFVIDKFPISRPNLTFSTLTVSNMSPEDSSIYLCSVGDNSNQPQHFGDGTRLSIL.

The DNA for the CDR3 is TGTGCCAGCAGCCGGTTACGACAGGGAGCCCTGACCCCCCGTAGCGGGGAGCTGTTTTTT. It codes for CASSRLRQGALTPRSGELFF. The chain is built from TRBV5-6 and TRBJ2-2; 7 bases match TRBD1. The CDR3 loop spans 20 amino acids. Germline V CDR1 and CDR2: SGHDT, YYEEEE. Trimming took 4 bases from V and 7 from J; bases not matched to a gene: 25. Full variable domain (remainder filled in from reference TRBV5-6 and TRBJ2-2): DAGVTQSPTHLIKTRGQQVTLRCSPKSGHDTVSWYQQALGQGPQFIFQYYEEEERQRGNFPDRFSGHQFPNYSSELNVNALLLGDSALYLCASSRLRQGALTPRSGELFFGEGSRLTVL.

This clonotype was found many times. The V call is TRBV19, the J call TRBJ1-4; no reliable D call. The CDR3 loop spans 14 amino acids. Trimming removed 6 bases from V and 5 bases from J, with 13 bases in between. The V gene's germline CDR1 is LNHDA and CDR2 SQIVND (reference sequence). CDR3: CASRSGQFNEKLFF. CDR3 DNA: TGTGCCAGTAGGTCTGGGCAGTTCAATGAAAAACTGTTTTTT.

This chain uses TRBV4-3 with TRBJ2-2, with TRBD2 identical over 8 bases. V shed 0 bases, J shed 7 bases, and the junction held 10 bases outside the gene matches. Germline CDR1 is LGHNA and CDR2 is YSLEER. The CDR3 is 17 amino acids. The CDR3 protein is CASSQDETGGPGGELFF. The CDR3 DNA sequence: TGCGCCAGCAGCCAAGATGAGACGGGAGGGCCGGGCGGGGAGCTGTTTTTT.